Listed here is a single TCR beta chain. Trimming removed 3 bases from V and 1 base from J, with 12 bases in between. This CDR3 contains 15 residues. CDR1 SEHNR and CDR2 FQNEAQ come from the germline V gene (reference sequence). This record comes from a study of OX40 agonist ivuxolimab in advanced cancers. Study-level information: Every patient in dose escalation had hepatocellular carcinoma, melanoma, renal cell or head and neck cancer. One hepatocellular carcinoma and a couple of cutaneous melanoma patients partially responded.

Generated by immunoSEQ multiplex PCR, the TCRdb table keeps only in-frame clones and is missing some. Of about 50,000 clones in the sample, nearly 80% were seen once. The chain is built from TRBV7-9 and TRBJ1-1; a weak D match, TRBD1 (5 bases). The clonotype was recovered from an adult with an advanced solid tumor such as melanoma, head and neck, liver or kidney cancer. The sample consisted of CD4+ or CD8+ T cells sorted from blood, taken in a trial of the OX40 agonist ivuxolimab. CDR3 protein: CASSLGEARNTEAFF. The CDR3 DNA follows: TGTGCCAGCAGCTTGGGGGAGGCTCGGAACACTGAAGCTTTCTTT.